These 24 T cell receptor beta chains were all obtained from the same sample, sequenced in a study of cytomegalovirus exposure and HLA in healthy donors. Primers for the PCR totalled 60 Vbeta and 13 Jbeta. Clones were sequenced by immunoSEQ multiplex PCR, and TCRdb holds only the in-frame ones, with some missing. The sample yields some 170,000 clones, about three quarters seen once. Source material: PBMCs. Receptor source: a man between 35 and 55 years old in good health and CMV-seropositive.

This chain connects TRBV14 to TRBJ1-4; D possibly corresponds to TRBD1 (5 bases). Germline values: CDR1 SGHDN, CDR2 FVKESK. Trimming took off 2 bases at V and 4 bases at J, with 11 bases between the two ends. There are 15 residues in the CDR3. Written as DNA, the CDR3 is TGTGCCAGCAGCCAACTGGGGACTCGTAATGAAAAACTGTTTTTT. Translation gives CASSQLGTRNEKLFF.

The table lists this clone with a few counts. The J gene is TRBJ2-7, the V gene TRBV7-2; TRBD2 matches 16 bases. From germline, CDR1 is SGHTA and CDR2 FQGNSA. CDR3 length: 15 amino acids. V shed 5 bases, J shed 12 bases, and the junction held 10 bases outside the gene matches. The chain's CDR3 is CASSIPGLAGGQSYF. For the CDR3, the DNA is TGTGCCAGCAGCATCCCGGGACTAGCGGGAGGGCAGTCGTACTTC.

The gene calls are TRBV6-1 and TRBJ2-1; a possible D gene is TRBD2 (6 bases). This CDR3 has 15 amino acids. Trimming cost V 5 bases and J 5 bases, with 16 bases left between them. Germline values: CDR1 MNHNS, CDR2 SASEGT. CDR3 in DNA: TGTGCCAGCAGTCCCCCCCAGCGGGCTAACAATGAGCAGTTCTTC. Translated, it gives CASSPPQRANNEQFF.

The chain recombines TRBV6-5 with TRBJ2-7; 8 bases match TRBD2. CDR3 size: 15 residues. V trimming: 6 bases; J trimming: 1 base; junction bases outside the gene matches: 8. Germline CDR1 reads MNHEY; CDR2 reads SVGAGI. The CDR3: CASSREVAGSYEQYF. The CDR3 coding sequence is TGTGCCAGCAGCCGCGAGGTAGCGGGATCCTACGAGCAGTACTTC.

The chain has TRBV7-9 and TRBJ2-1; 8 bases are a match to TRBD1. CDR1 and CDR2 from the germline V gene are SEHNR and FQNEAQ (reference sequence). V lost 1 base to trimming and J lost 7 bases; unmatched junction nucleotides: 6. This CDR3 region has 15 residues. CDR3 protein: CASSLGSRGLNEQFF. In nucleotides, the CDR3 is TGTGCCAGCAGCTTAGGTAGCAGGGGGCTAAATGAGCAGTTCTTC.

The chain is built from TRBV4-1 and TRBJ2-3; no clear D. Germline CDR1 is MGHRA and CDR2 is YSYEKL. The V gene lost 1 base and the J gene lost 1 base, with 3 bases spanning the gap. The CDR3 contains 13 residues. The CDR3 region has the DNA TGCGCCAGCAGCCAAGCTGGCACAGATACGCAGTATTTT. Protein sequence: CASSQAGTDTQYF.

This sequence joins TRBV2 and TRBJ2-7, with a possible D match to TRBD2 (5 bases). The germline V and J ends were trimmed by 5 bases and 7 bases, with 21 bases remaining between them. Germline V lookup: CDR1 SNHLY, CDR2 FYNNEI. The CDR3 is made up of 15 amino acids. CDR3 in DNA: TGTGCCAGCAGTCCTCTGGCGGGTCCCGCGTCGGAGCAGTACTTC. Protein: CASSPLAGPASEQYF.

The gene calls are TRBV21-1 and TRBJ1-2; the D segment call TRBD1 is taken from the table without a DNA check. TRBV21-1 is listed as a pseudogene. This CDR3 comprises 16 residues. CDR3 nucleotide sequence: TGTGCCAGCAGCAGACCGACAGAGAATCCTAACTATGGCTACACCTTC. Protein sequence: CASSRPTENPNYGYTF.

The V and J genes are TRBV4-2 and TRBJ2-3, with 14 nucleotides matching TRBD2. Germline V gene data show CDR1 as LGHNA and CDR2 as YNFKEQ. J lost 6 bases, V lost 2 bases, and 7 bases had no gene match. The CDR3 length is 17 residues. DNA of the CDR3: TGTGCCAGCAGCCAACAACCGGGACTAGCGGGAGTCGATACGCAGTATTTT. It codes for CASSQQPGLAGVDTQYF.

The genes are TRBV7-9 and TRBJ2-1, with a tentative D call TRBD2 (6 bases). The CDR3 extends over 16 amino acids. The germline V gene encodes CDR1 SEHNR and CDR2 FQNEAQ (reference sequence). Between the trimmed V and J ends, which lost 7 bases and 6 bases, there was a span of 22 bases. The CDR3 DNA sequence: TGTGCCAGCACCACCGCTAGCGCCCTTTTCGGCAATGAGCAGTTCTTC. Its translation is CASTTASALFGNEQFF.

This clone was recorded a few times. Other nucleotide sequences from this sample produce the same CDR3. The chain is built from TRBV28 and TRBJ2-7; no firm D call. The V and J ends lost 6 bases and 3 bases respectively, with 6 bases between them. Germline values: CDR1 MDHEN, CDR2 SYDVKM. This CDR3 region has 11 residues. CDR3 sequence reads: CASSSYYEQYF. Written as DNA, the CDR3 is TGTGCCAGCAGCTCTTACTACGAGCAGTACTTC.

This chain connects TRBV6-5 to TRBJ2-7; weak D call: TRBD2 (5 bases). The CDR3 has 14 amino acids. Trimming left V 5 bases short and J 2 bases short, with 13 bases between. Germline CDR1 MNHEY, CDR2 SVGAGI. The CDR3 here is CASSVGSVAYEQYF. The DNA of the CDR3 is TGTGCCAGCAGTGTTGGTAGCGTGGCCTACGAGCAGTACTTC.

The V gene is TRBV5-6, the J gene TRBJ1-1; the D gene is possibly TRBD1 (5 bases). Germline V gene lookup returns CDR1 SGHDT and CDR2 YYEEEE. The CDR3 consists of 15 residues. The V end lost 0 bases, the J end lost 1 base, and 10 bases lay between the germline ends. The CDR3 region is CASSLGRGRNTEAFF. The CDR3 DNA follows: TGTGCCAGCAGCTTGGGGAGGGGCCGGAACACTGAAGCTTTCTTT. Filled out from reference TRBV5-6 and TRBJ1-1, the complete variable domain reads DAGVTQSPTHLIKTRGQQVTLRCSPKSGHDTVSWYQQALGQGPQFIFQYYEEEERQRGNFPDRFSGHQFPNYSSELNVNALLLGDSALYLCASSLGRGRNTEAFFGQGTRLTVV.

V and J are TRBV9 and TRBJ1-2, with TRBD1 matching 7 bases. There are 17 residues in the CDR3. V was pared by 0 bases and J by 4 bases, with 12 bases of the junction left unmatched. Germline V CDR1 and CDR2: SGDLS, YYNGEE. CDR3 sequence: CASSVGSGPGGLYGYTF. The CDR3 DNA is TGTGCCAGCAGCGTAGGGTCAGGCCCAGGGGGACTCTATGGCTACACCTTC.

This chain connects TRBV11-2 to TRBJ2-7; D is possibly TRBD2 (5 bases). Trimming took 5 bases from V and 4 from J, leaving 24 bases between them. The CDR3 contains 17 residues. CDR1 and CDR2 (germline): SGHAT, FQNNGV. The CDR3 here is CASSPIGSRRLQYEQYF. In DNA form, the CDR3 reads TGTGCCAGCAGCCCGATAGGGAGTCGGAGACTACAATACGAGCAGTACTTC.

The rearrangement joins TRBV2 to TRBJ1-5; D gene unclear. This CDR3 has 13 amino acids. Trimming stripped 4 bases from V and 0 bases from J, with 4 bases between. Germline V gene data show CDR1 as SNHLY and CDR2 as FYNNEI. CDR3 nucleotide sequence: TGTGCCAGCAGTGGGAGTAGCAATCAGCCCCAGCATTTT. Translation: CASSGSSNQPQHF.

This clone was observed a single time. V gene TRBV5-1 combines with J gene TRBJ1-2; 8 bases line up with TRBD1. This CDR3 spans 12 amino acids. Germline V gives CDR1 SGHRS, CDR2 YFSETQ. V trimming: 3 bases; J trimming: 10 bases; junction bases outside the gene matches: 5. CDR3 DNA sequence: TGCGCCAGCAGCTCGGACAGGGCCCTCTACACCTTC. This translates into CASSSDRALYTF. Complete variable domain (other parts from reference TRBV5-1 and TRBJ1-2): KAGVTQTPRYLIKTRGQQVTLSCSPISGHRSVSWYQQTPGQGLQFLFEYFSETQRNKGNFPGRFSGRQFSNSRSEMNVSTLELGDSALYLCASSSDRALYTFGSGTRLTVV.

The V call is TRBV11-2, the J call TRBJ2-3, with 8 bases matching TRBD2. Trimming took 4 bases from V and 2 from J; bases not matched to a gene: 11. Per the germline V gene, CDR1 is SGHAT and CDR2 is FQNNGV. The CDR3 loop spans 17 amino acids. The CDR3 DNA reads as TGTGCCAGCAGCTGGCATAGCGGGGTCGGGTTCACAGATACGCAGTATTTT. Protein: CASSWHSGVGFTDTQYF.

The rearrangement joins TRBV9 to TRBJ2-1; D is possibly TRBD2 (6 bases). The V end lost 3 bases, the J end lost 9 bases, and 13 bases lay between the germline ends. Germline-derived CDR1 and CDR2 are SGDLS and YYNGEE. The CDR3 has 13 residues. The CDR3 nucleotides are TGTGCCAGCAGCGCGGGCGGGGAGATTGAGCAGTTCTTC. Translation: CASSAGGEIEQFF.

CDR3 region: CATSIRVDGSPLHF. DNA for the CDR3: TGTGCCACCAGTATCAGGGTGGATGGTTCACCCCTCCACTTT. The chain recombines TRBV15 with TRBJ1-6, with D perhaps matching TRBD1 (5 bases). The V end was cut by 6 bases, the J end by 9 bases, with 15 bases between. The CDR3 has 14 residues. The germline V gene encodes CDR1 LNHNV and CDR2 YYDKDF (reference sequence). Complete variable domain (other parts from reference TRBV15 and TRBJ1-6): DAMVIQNPRYQVTQFGKPVTLSCSQTLNHNVMYWYQQKSSQAPKLLFHYYDKDFNNEADTPDNFQSRRPNTSFCFLDIRSPGLGDTAMYLCATSIRVDGSPLHFGNGTRLTVT.

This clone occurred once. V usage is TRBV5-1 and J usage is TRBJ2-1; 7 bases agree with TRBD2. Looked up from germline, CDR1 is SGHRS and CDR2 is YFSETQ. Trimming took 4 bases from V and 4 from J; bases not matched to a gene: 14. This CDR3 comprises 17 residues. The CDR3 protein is CASSPGGIAGQYNEQFF. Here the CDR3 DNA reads TGCGCCAGCAGCCCCGGGGGGATAGCGGGTCAATACAATGAGCAGTTCTTC.

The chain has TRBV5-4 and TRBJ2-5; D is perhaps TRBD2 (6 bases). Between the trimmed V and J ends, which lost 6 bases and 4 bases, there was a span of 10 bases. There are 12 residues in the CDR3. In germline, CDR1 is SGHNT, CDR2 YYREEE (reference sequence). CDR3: CASTMGGETQYF. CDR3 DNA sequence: TGTGCCAGCACCATGGGGGGAGAGACCCAGTACTTC.

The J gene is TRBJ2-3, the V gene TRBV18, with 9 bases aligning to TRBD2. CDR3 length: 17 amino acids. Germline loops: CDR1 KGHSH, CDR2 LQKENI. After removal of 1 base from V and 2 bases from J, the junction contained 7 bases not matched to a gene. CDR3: CASSPRGSGRITDTQYF. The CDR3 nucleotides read TGTGCCAGCTCACCACGGGGAAGCGGGAGGATCACAGATACGCAGTATTTT.

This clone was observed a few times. In nucleotides, the CDR3 is TGTGCCAGCAGCGTAGCGGGGACTCTTGAGGAGACCCAGTACTTC. This sequence encodes CASSVAGTLEETQYF. The rearrangement links TRBV9 to TRBJ2-5; D may be TRBD2 (6 bases). Germline V CDR1 and CDR2: SGDLS, YYNGEE. The CDR3 length is 15 residues. V lost 0 bases and J lost 5, with 14 bases in between.